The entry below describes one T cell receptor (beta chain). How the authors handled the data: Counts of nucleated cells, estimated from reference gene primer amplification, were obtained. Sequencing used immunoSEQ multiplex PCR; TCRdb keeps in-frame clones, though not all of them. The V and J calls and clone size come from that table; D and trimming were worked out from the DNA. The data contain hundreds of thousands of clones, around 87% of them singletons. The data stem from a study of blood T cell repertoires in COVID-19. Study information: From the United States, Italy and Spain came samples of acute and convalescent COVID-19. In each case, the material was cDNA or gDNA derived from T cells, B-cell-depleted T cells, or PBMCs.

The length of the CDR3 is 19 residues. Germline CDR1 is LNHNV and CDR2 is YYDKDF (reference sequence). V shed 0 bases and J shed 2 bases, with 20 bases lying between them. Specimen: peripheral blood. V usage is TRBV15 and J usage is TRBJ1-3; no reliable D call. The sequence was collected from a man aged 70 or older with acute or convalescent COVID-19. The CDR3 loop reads CATSRDRSGSAFAGNTIYF. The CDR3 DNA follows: TGTGCCACCAGCAGAGATCGGTCGGGGAGCGCCTTCGCTGGAAACACCATATATTTT.